These T cell receptor beta chains were read from a single sample in a study of OX40 agonist ivuxolimab in advanced cancers. TCRdb's table, derived via immunoSEQ multiplex PCR, lists solely in-frame clones and lacks some. The table has 75,000 to 95,000 clones, roughly 90% seen once. This specimen consisted of CD4+ or CD8+ T cells sorted from blood, obtained in a trial of the OX40 agonist ivuxolimab. These receptors originate from an adult with an advanced solid tumor such as melanoma, head and neck, liver or kidney cancer. Each CDR3 is given with its conserved first and last residue. Fields, in order: D gene, J gene, V gene, clone size, CDR3 length, CDR3 protein, CDR3 DNA. The D gene is left open where the match is weak. Not all rows give a size; the values are once, few, many and, for expanded clones, a class.

d_gene: NA
j_gene: TRBJ1-2
v_gene: TRBV2
abundance: NA
len: 15
CDR3aa: CASRVGLGLGYGYTF
CDR3nt: TGTGCCAGCAGGGTAGGACTTGGTCTAGGGTATGGCTACACCTTC

d_gene: NA
j_gene: TRBJ1-2
v_gene: TRBV7-9
abundance: NA
len: 13
CDR3aa: CASSLGGAVGYTF
CDR3nt: TGTGCCAGCAGCTTGGGGGGCGCGGTTGGCTACACCTTC

d_gene: TRBD2
j_gene: TRBJ2-5
v_gene: TRBV6-5
abundance: NA
len: 13
CDR3aa: CASRVAGLETQYF
CDR3nt: TGTGCCAGCAGAGTAGCGGGATTGGAGACCCAGTACTTC

d_gene: TRBD1
j_gene: TRBJ1-2
v_gene: TRBV27
abundance: NA
len: 16
CDR3aa: CASTKVIQGRYDGYTF
CDR3nt: TGTGCCAGCACTAAGGTTATACAGGGGCGTTATGATGGCTACACCTTC

d_gene: NA
j_gene: TRBJ1-5
v_gene: TRBV19
abundance: NA
len: 14
CDR3aa: CASSIFNSNQPQHF
CDR3nt: TGTGCCAGTAGTATATTCAATAGCAATCAGCCCCAGCATTTT

d_gene: TRBD2
j_gene: TRBJ2-2
v_gene: TRBV5-1
abundance: NA
len: 16
CDR3aa: CASSLGGLAVTGELFF
CDR3nt: TGCGCCAGCAGCTTGGGTGGCCTAGCGGTCACCGGGGAGCTGTTTTTT

d_gene: NA
j_gene: TRBJ2-3
v_gene: TRBV7-8
abundance: NA
len: 12
CDR3aa: CASSLQADTQYF
CDR3nt: TGTGCCAGCAGCCTCCAGGCCGATACGCAGTATTTT

d_gene: TRBD1
j_gene: TRBJ2-3
v_gene: TRBV19
abundance: NA
len: 14
CDR3aa: CATRTGVGTDTQYF
CDR3nt: TGTGCCACCCGGACAGGGGTGGGCACAGATACGCAGTATTTT

d_gene: NA
j_gene: TRBJ2-1
v_gene: TRBV29-1
abundance: NA
len: 9
CDR3aa: CSAGQEQFF
CDR3nt: TGCAGCGCCGGCCAAGAGCAGTTCTTC

d_gene: TRBD1
j_gene: TRBJ1-1
v_gene: TRBV5-6
abundance: NA
len: 13
CDR3aa: CASNRGVRAEAFF
CDR3nt: TGTGCCAGTAACAGGGGCGTTAGGGCTGAAGCTTTCTTT

d_gene: NA
j_gene: TRBJ1-1
v_gene: TRBV6-6
abundance: few
len: 14
CDR3aa: CASSYRERATEAFF
CDR3nt: TGTGCCAGCAGTTACAGGGAAAGGGCCACTGAAGCTTTCTTT

d_gene: NA
j_gene: TRBJ2-7
v_gene: TRBV5-1
abundance: NA
len: 12
CDR3aa: CASSLGGVEQYF
CDR3nt: TGCGCCAGCAGCTTGGGAGGGGTCGAGCAGTACTTC

d_gene: NA
j_gene: TRBJ1-6
v_gene: TRBV7-9
abundance: NA
len: 14
CDR3aa: CASTPLVGDSPLHF
CDR3nt: TGTGCCAGCACCCCACTGGTAGGGGATTCACCCCTCCACTTT

d_gene: TRBD1
j_gene: TRBJ2-3
v_gene: TRBV29-1
abundance: NA
len: 14
CDR3aa: CSVTGAQSTDTQYF
CDR3nt: TGCAGCGTAACAGGGGCCCAAAGCACAGATACGCAGTATTTT

d_gene: NA
j_gene: TRBJ1-2
v_gene: TRBV7-5
abundance: NA
len: 15
CDR3aa: CVRSLEGAARYGYTF
CDR3nt: TGTGTCAGAAGCTTAGAGGGGGCGGCTCGCTATGGCTACACCTTC

d_gene: NA
j_gene: TRBJ1-4
v_gene: TRBV18
abundance: NA
len: 14
CDR3aa: CASSPATENEKLFF
CDR3nt: TGTGCCAGCTCACCAGCGACAGAGAATGAAAAACTGTTTTTT

d_gene: TRBD1
j_gene: TRBJ1-1
v_gene: TRBV6-1
abundance: NA
len: 13
CDR3aa: CASSADRGVGAFF
CDR3nt: TGTGCCAGCAGTGCCGACAGGGGTGTGGGGGCTTTCTTT

d_gene: NA
j_gene: TRBJ1-1
v_gene: TRBV5-1
abundance: once
len: 15
CDR3aa: CASSLQGTMNTEAFF
CDR3nt: TGCGCCAGCAGCTTGCAAGGGACCATGAACACTGAAGCTTTCTTT

d_gene: TRBD2
j_gene: TRBJ2-5
v_gene: TRBV19
abundance: NA
len: 13
CDR3aa: CASSITSAGTQYF
CDR3nt: TGTGCCAGTAGTATAACTAGCGCAGGGACCCAGTACTTC

d_gene: TRBD2
j_gene: TRBJ2-3
v_gene: TRBV5-1
abundance: NA
len: 15
CDR3aa: CASRATSGQTDTQYF
CDR3nt: TGCGCCAGCAGAGCGACTAGCGGGCAAACAGATACGCAGTATTTT

d_gene: NA
j_gene: TRBJ2-1
v_gene: TRBV6-6
abundance: NA
len: 15
CDR3aa: CASSYGEVAYNEQFF
CDR3nt: TGTGCCAGCAGTTACGGCGAGGTGGCCTACAATGAGCAGTTCTTC

d_gene: TRBD2
j_gene: TRBJ2-3
v_gene: TRBV7-9
abundance: NA
len: 16
CDR3aa: CASSSPGAGGTDTQYF
CDR3nt: TGTGCCAGCAGCTCCCCTGGCGCGGGGGGCACGGATACGCAGTATTTT

d_gene: TRBD2
j_gene: TRBJ2-1
v_gene: TRBV4-1
abundance: NA
len: 12
CDR3aa: CASSLGGNEQFF
CDR3nt: TGCGCCAGCAGCCTGGGGGGGAATGAGCAGTTCTTC

d_gene: NA
j_gene: TRBJ1-2
v_gene: TRBV6-5
abundance: NA
len: 13
CDR3aa: CASSYGWGTGYTF
CDR3nt: TGTGCCAGCAGTTACGGTTGGGGGACGGGCTACACCTTC

d_gene: NA
j_gene: TRBJ2-3
v_gene: TRBV7-9
abundance: once
len: 14
CDR3aa: CASSLRDGTDTQYF
CDR3nt: TGTGCCAGCAGCTTAAGGGACGGGACAGATACGCAGTATTTT

d_gene: TRBD2
j_gene: TRBJ2-7
v_gene: TRBV5-1
abundance: NA
len: 14
CDR3aa: CASSLAGVSYEQYF
CDR3nt: TGCGCCAGCAGCTTAGCGGGAGTTTCCTACGAGCAGTACTTC

d_gene: TRBD2
j_gene: TRBJ2-5
v_gene: TRBV18
abundance: NA
len: 16
CDR3aa: CASSPAGLAVQETQYF
CDR3nt: TGTGCCAGCTCACCAGCGGGACTAGCGGTCCAAGAGACCCAGTACTTC

d_gene: TRBD1
j_gene: TRBJ1-1
v_gene: TRBV4-1
abundance: NA
len: 14
CDR3aa: CASSPQGVGTEAFF
CDR3nt: TGCGCCAGCAGCCCACAGGGGGTGGGCACTGAAGCTTTCTTT

d_gene: TRBD2
j_gene: TRBJ2-2
v_gene: TRBV19
abundance: few
len: 19
CDR3aa: CASSITELKAGGPAGELFF
CDR3nt: TGTGCCAGTAGTATAACAGAATTAAAAGCGGGAGGGCCCGCCGGGGAGCTGTTTTTT

d_gene: TRBD2
j_gene: TRBJ2-3
v_gene: TRBV4-2
abundance: NA
len: 16
CDR3aa: CASSQRLAGGPDTQYF
CDR3nt: TGTGCCAGCAGCCAACGCCTAGCGGGGGGGCCGGATACGCAGTATTTT